This T cell receptor (beta chain) was observed in a study of blood T cell repertoires in COVID-19. The CDR3 contains 12 residues. V lost 5 bases, J lost 8 bases, and 3 bases stayed unmatched. Sequencing used immunoSEQ multiplex PCR; TCRdb keeps in-frame clones, though not all of them. The data show some 58,000 clones, approximately 86% seen once. The sequence derives from a man aged 35 to 55 with acute or convalescent COVID-19. This sequence joins TRBV12-3 or TRBV12-4 and TRBJ1-1; 9 bases are shared with TRBD1. The sample comprised peripheral blood. The CDR3 DNA sequence: TGTGCCAGCAGTCTAGGGACAGGGGAAGCTTTCTTT. It codes for CASSLGTGEAFF.